A selection of T cell receptor beta chains follows, all from one sample in a study of PD-L1 blockade in urothelial cancer. Repertoires were generated with immunoSEQ multiplex PCR, while TCRdb's copy carries only in-frame clones and drops some. The table shows roughly 120,000 clones, with approximately 88% occurring only once. Sequencing used PBMCs, obtained around atezolizumab (anti-PD-L1) treatment. All receptors derive from a man in his fifties or sixties with urothelial cancer. Both conserved end residues are part of each CDR3. D genes are given only for firm matches. Where a row states a size, it is once, few, many or the class of an expanded clone; other rows omit it.

D,size,V,J,CDR3,DNA
.,.,TRBV6-5,TRBJ1-5,CASRAFSNQPQHF,TGTGCCAGCAGAGCATTTAGCAATCAGCCCCAGCATTTT
.,.,TRBV7-9,TRBJ1-1,CASSLAIGSNTEAFF,TGTGCCAGCAGCTTAGCGATCGGGAGCAACACTGAAGCTTTCTTT
.,.,TRBV7-9,TRBJ2-7,CASSPLGEQYF,TGTGCCAGCAGCCCACTCGGGGAGCAGTACTTC
.,.,TRBV5-6,TRBJ1-3,CASSLQGGNTIYF,TGTGCCAGCAGCCTTCAGGGTGGAAACACCATATATTTT
.,.,TRBV28,TRBJ1-4,CASSLLSGNEKLFF,TGTGCCAGCAGTTTATTGTCAGGGAATGAAAAACTGTTTTTT
.,.,TRBV2,TRBJ2-5,CASSERETQYF,TGTGCCAGCAGTGAACGAGAGACCCAGTACTTC
TRBD2,once,TRBV4-2,TRBJ2-5,CASSQDTSGGHGTQYF,TGTGCCAGCAGCCAAGATACTAGCGGGGGCCACGGGACCCAGTACTTC
TRBD1,.,TRBV7-2,TRBJ1-2,CASSFRVEGQVGYTF,TGTGCCAGCAGTTTCAGGGTCGAAGGACAGGTTGGCTACACCTTC
TRBD1,.,TRBV10-1,TRBJ2-1,CASSEQTRQGIRSYNEQFF,TGCGCCAGCAGTGAGCAGACAAGACAGGGAATTCGGTCCTACAATGAGCAGTTCTTC
.,.,TRBV27,TRBJ2-7,CASRAGMPYEQYF,TGTGCCTCTCGAGCCGGGATGCCCTACGAGCAGTACTTC
TRBD1,.,TRBV18,TRBJ2-1,CASSPTQGSNEQFF,TGTGCCAGCTCACCAACACAGGGGAGCAATGAGCAGTTCTTC
TRBD1,.,TRBV29-1,TRBJ2-1,CSVPGQGAYEQFF,TGCAGCGTGCCGGGACAGGGGGCGTATGAGCAGTTCTTC
TRBD1,.,TRBV29-1,TRBJ2-5,CSAGQRQETQYF,TGCAGCGCGGGACAGCGCCAAGAGACCCAGTACTTC
TRBD2,.,TRBV7-9,TRBJ2-7,CASSPRASGGAYEQYF,TGTGCCAGCAGCCCCAGGGCTAGCGGGGGGGCCTACGAGCAGTACTTC
TRBD2,.,TRBV7-6,TRBJ2-1,CASSLLAGGEQFF,TGTGCCAGCAGCTTACTAGCGGGAGGGGAGCAGTTCTTC
.,.,TRBV28,TRBJ2-7,CASSWVGSGEQYF,TGTGCCAGCAGTTGGGTCGGGAGTGGCGAGCAGTACTTC
.,few,TRBV11-2,TRBJ2-2,CASSLAGAGELFF,TGTGCCAGCAGCCTCGCGGGTGCCGGGGAGCTGTTTTTT
.,few,TRBV5-1,TRBJ2-5,CASSLGTPQETQYF,TGCGCCAGCAGCCTCGGGACTCCCCAAGAGACCCAGTACTTC
TRBD1,few,TRBV18,TRBJ2-1,CASSRGQNNEQFF,TGTGCCAGCTCAAGGGGACAGAACAATGAGCAGTTCTTC
TRBD2,.,TRBV6-1,TRBJ2-2,CASILAGGTGELFF,TGTGCCAGCATCCTAGCGGGAGGAACCGGGGAGCTGTTTTTT
.,.,TRBV4-2,TRBJ2-2,CASSQVSLAPPGELFF,TGTGCCAGCAGCCAAGTGTCTCTAGCCCCCCCCGGGGAGCTGTTTTTT
.,.,TRBV5-6,TRBJ2-2,CASSLGQINTGELFF,TGTGCCAGCAGCTTGGGACAGATAAACACCGGGGAGCTGTTTTTT
TRBD2,.,TRBV2,TRBJ2-7,CASRGLAGLYEQYF,TGTGCCAGCAGGGGACTAGCGGGGCTCTACGAGCAGTACTTC
TRBD2,.,TRBV7-8,TRBJ2-2,CASSLPHSGRRTGELFF,TGTGCCAGCAGCTTGCCCCATAGCGGGAGACGTACCGGGGAGCTGTTTTTT
.,.,TRBV6-1,TRBJ1-6,CASSDRGSSYNSPLHF,TGTGCCAGCAGTGACAGGGGAAGCTCCTATAATTCACCCCTCCACTTT
.,.,TRBV28,TRBJ1-1,CASSLPSNTEAFF,TGTGCCAGCAGTTTACCTTCCAACACTGAAGCTTTCTTT
TRBD2,.,TRBV19,TRBJ2-1,CASSIAPFSRLANEQFF,TGTGCCAGTAGTATAGCCCCTTTTTCGAGACTAGCCAATGAGCAGTTCTTC
TRBD2,once,TRBV19,TRBJ2-2,CASSIRTRNTGELFF,TGTGCCAGTAGTATCAGGACTAGAAACACCGGGGAGCTGTTTTTT
TRBD2,.,TRBV10-3,TRBJ2-1,CAINPTSGSSYNEQFF,TGTGCCATCAACCCCACTAGCGGTAGCTCCTACAATGAGCAGTTCTTC
TRBD2,.,TRBV6-5,TRBJ2-7,CASRLAGEAYEQYF,TGTGCCAGCCGACTAGCGGGAGAAGCCTACGAGCAGTACTTC
TRBD1,.,TRBV27,TRBJ2-7,CASGRKTGIPFIYEQYF,TGTGCCAGCGGAAGGAAGACAGGGATCCCGTTTATCTACGAGCAGTACTTC
TRBD1,.,TRBV5-1,TRBJ2-3,CASSLQGAGGTDTQYF,TGCGCCAGCAGCTTACAGGGGGCGGGAGGCACAGATACGCAGTATTTT
.,.,TRBV4-2,TRBJ2-1,CASSKVSSGAGNEQFF,TGTGCCAGCAGCAAGGTCTCCTCAGGAGCGGGCAATGAGCAGTTCTTC
TRBD1,.,TRBV18,TRBJ2-3,CASSPGTGLTDTQYF,TGTGCCAGCTCACCCGGGACAGGACTCACAGATACGCAGTATTTT
TRBD1,.,TRBV5-5,TRBJ2-7,CASSLTTGGYEQYF,TGTGCCAGCAGCTTAACTACAGGGGGCTACGAGCAGTACTTC
TRBD2,many,TRBV6-4,TRBJ2-2,CASSLSGETGELFF,TGTGCCAGCAGTTTAAGCGGGGAGACCGGGGAGCTGTTTTTT
.,.,TRBV7-2,TRBJ1-5,CASSLAPWAREVRGDNQPQHF,TGTGCCAGCAGCTTAGCGCCTTGGGCCAGGGAAGTACGCGGAGACAATCAGCCCCAGCATTTT
.,.,TRBV11-2,TRBJ2-1,CASSSTNEQFF,TGTGCCAGCAGCTCCACAAATGAGCAGTTCTTC
.,.,TRBV6-6,TRBJ2-7,CASSLGLAIYEQYF,TGTGCCAGCAGTCTCGGACTGGCAATCTACGAGCAGTACTTC
.,.,TRBV2,TRBJ1-2,CASNTGSYGYTF,TGTGCCAGCAACACAGGGAGCTATGGCTACACCTTC
TRBD1,.,TRBV18,TRBJ2-7,CASSPGQGPYEQYF,TGTGCCAGCTCACCGGGACAGGGGCCCTACGAGCAGTACTTC